This TCR beta chain was recovered during a study of blood T cells in healthy people across ages. This clonotype has at least ten counts. The antigen remains undetermined. PCR was performed a second time for about 6 to 12 cycles using a sample-barcoded 5' primer and a J-beta primer mix. Each cDNA molecule was tagged by a template-switch adaptor that had 12 random nucleotides. MiXCR, run by TCRdb on the 5' RACE reads, gives a single entry per CDR3 protein. The sample records some 1.5 million distinct CDR3 sequences, 28% being singletons. Whenever a sample was processed, at least 7 million PBMCs were isolated. Per sample, no less than 5.5 micrograms of total RNA were extracted. V gave up 5 bases and J gave up 5 bases; unmatched junction bases: 9. The V gene's germline CDR1 is SEHNR and CDR2 FQNEAQ (reference sequence). The CDR3 runs to 14 residues. Study results and caveats: More naive CD4+ cells and higher diversity marked long-lived donors relative to aged donors.

V is TRBV7-9 and J is TRBJ2-7; 7 bases are a match to TRBD1. The sequenced sample consisted of blood. The TCR comes from a woman aged 25 to 39 in good health. CDR3 in amino acids: CASSPRTGVNEQYF. The CDR3 DNA reads TGTGCCAGCAGCCCGAGGACAGGAGTAAACGAGCAGTACTTC.